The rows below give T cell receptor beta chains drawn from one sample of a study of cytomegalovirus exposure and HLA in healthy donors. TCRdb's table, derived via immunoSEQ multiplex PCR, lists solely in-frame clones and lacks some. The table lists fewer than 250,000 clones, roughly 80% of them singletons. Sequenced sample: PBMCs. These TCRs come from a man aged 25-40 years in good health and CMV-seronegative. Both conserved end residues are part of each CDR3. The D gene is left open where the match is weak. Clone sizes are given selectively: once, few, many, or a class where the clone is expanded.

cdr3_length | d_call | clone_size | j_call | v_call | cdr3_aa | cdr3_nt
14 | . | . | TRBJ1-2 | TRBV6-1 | CASWGGDTSYGYTF | TGTGCCAGCTGGGGGGGAGATACCAGCTATGGCTACACCTTC
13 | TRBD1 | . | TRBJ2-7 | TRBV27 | CASQKQGTYEQYF | TGTGCCAGCCAAAAACAGGGGACCTACGAGCAGTACTTC
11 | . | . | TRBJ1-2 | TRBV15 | CATSRDRHYTF | TGTGCCACCAGCAGAGACAGGCACTACACCTTC
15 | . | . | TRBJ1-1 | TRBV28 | CASTLAVEGNTEAFF | TGTGCCAGCACCCTAGCTGTTGAGGGGAACACTGAAGCTTTCTTT
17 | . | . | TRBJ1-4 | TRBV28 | CASSLFGQAGVDEKLFF | TGTGCCAGCAGTTTATTTGGGCAGGCGGGGGTGGATGAAAAACTGTTTTTT
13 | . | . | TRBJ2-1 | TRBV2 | CASSPDISNEQFF | TGTGCCAGCAGCCCGGACATTTCCAATGAGCAGTTCTTC
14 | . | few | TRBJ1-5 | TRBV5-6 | CASSLRGSDQPQHF | TGTGCCAGCAGCTTGAGAGGGAGCGATCAGCCCCAGCATTTT
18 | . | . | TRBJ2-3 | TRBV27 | CASSSPQGYYTSRGTQYF | TGTGCCAGCAGCTCTCCCCAGGGGTATTATACCTCACGGGGTACGCAGTATTTT
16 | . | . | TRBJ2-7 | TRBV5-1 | CASSFDHQGGRNEQYF | TGCGCCAGCAGCTTCGATCATCAGGGAGGAAGAAACGAGCAGTACTTC
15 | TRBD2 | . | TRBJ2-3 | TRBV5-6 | CASRPSGGRGDTQYF | TGTGCCAGCAGACCTAGCGGGGGCCGCGGAGATACGCAGTATTTT
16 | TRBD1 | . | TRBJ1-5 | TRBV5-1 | CASSLEGGESNQPQHF | TGCGCCAGCAGCTTGGAAGGGGGCGAAAGCAATCAGCCCCAGCATTTT
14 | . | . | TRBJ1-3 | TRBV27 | CASSLRAGSNTIYF | TGTGCCAGCAGTTTAAGGGCAGGGTCAAACACCATATATTTT
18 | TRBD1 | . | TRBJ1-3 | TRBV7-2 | CASSLNPTGGFAGNTIYF | TGTGCCAGCAGCTTAAACCCGACAGGGGGGTTCGCTGGAAACACCATATATTTT
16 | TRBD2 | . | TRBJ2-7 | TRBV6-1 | CASSEAGPSGVYEQYF | TGTGCCAGCAGTGAAGCTGGGCCTAGCGGGGTCTACGAGCAGTACTTC
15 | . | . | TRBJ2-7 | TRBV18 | CASSPRNDRAYEQYF | TGTGCCAGCTCACCACGTAATGACAGAGCCTACGAGCAGTACTTC
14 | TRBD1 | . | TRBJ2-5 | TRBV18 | CASSPRETGVTQYF | TGTGCCAGCTCACCCCGGGAGACAGGGGTTACCCAGTACTTC
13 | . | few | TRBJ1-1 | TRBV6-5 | CASSSGANTEAFF | TGTGCCAGCAGTTCAGGGGCCAACACTGAAGCTTTCTTT
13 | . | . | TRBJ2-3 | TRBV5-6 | CASSLGDTDTQYF | TGTGCCAGCAGCTTGGGAGACACAGATACGCAGTATTTT
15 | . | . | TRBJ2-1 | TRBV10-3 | CAIRVLGGPYNEQFF | TGTGCCATCAGAGTTCTGGGGGGGCCCTACAATGAGCAGTTCTTC
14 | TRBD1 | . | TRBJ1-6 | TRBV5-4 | CASSDRGRGGPLHF | TGTGCCAGCAGCGACAGGGGGCGAGGCGGGCCCCTCCACTTT
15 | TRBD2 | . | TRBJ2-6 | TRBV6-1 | CASQNRGAGANVLTF | TGTGCCAGCCAAAACCGGGGGGCTGGGGCCAACGTCCTGACTTTC
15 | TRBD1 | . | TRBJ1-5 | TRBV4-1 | CASSQDDRAVQPQHF | TGCGCCAGCAGCCAAGACGACAGGGCGGTTCAGCCCCAGCATTTT
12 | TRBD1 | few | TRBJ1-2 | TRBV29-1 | CSVRQGAGGYTF | TGCAGCGTAAGACAGGGGGCAGGGGGCTACACCTTC
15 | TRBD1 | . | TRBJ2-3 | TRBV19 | CASTPKGQGENTQYF | TGTGCCAGTACTCCTAAGGGGCAGGGGGAGAATACGCAGTATTTT
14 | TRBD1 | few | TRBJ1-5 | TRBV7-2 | CASSDRVSNQPQHF | TGTGCCAGCAGCGACAGGGTTAGCAATCAGCCCCAGCATTTT
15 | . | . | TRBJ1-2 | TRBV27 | CASSRLTGLGNGYTF | TGTGCCAGCAGTCGCCTAACAGGGTTAGGAAATGGCTACACCTTC
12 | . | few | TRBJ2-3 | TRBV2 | CASTPGRDTQYF | TGTGCCAGCACACCAGGTCGAGATACGCAGTATTTT
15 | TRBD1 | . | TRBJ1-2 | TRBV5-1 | CASSSLPGTGYGYTF | TGCGCCAGCAGCTCCCTCCCCGGGACAGGCTATGGCTACACCTTC
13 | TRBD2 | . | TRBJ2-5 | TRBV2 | CASRAAGEETQYF | TGTGCCAGCAGAGCAGCGGGGGAAGAGACCCAGTACTTC
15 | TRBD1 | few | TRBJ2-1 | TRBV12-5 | CASGLVLAGGYEQFF | TGTGCTAGTGGTTTGGTACTGGCAGGGGGCTATGAGCAGTTCTTC
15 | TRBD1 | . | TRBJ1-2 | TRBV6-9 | CASSYSGQSNYGYTF | TGTGCCAGCAGTTATTCGGGACAGTCTAACTATGGCTACACCTTC
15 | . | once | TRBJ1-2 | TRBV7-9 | CAAGGAGASKDGYTF | TGTGCCGCCGGGGGGGCCGGCGCTTCTAAGGATGGCTACACCTTC
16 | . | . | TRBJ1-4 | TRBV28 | CARKGQKGPANEKLFF | TGTGCCAGAAAGGGGCAAAAAGGACCTGCTAATGAAAAACTGTTTTTT
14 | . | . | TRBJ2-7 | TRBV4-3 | CASSQVWRDYEQYF | TGCGCCAGCAGCCAAGTATGGAGGGACTACGAGCAGTACTTC
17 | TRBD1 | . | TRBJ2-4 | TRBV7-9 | CASSSSPIDRAANIQYF | TGTGCCAGCAGCTCCTCCCCTATAGACAGGGCTGCAAACATTCAGTACTTC
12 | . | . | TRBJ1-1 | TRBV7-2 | CASSLVRGPAFF | TGTGCCAGCAGCTTAGTGCGGGGACCCGCTTTCTTT
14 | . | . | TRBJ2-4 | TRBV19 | CASSSGSAKNIQYF | TGTGCCAGTAGTTCAGGGTCAGCCAAAAACATTCAGTACTTC
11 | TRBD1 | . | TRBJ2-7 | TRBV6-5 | CASRRQGEQYF | TGTGCCAGCAGGCGACAGGGCGAGCAGTACTTC